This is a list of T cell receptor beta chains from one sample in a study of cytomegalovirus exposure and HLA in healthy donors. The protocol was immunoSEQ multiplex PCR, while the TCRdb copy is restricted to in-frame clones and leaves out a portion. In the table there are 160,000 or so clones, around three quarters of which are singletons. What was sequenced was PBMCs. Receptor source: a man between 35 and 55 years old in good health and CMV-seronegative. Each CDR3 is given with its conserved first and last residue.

CASRAQGAIIEKLFF,TRBV6-5,TRBJ1-4
CSVAGGEMRGFYNEQFF,TRBV29-1,TRBJ2-1
CASSSGLAYEQYF,TRBV5-6,TRBJ2-7
CAGDSSSGANGLTF,TRBV2,TRBJ2-6
CASSLVLAGDREQYF,TRBV27,TRBJ2-7
CASYTGDTNYGYTF,TRBV19,TRBJ1-2
CASIDAGLEGEQYF,TRBV5-1,TRBJ2-7
CASSYRGETQYF,TRBV11-2,TRBJ2-5
CASSVTGLEETQYF,TRBV2,TRBJ2-5
CASSLLFTGELFF,TRBV7-2,TRBJ2-2
CASSPRTSGETQYF,TRBV9,TRBJ2-5
CASSAQTRSTDTQYF,TRBV2,TRBJ2-3
CASSLREWGQRNTEAFF,TRBV27,TRBJ1-1
CSSSFRGVEQYF,TRBV7-9,TRBJ2-7
CASSLAGQLYLYPSGNTIYF,TRBV7-2,TRBJ1-3
CASSPIAAQETQYF,TRBV2,TRBJ2-5
CASSWLTNEQFF,TRBV7-9,TRBJ2-1
CASMGQGIYGYTF,TRBV19,TRBJ1-2
CASSALGGPPTDTQYF,TRBV9,TRBJ2-3
CASSVVRAHQPQHF,TRBV9,TRBJ1-5
CASRFGQGGPLHF,TRBV6-1,TRBJ1-6
CASSQGYYGYTF,TRBV5-6,TRBJ1-2
CASSYQLADLTDTQYF,TRBV7-2,TRBJ2-3
CASTRGGASQETQYF,TRBV9,TRBJ2-5
CASSQLVNTEAFF,TRBV18,TRBJ1-1
CASSQGRYGYTF,TRBV14,TRBJ1-2
CASSPTGVNTEAFF,TRBV18,TRBJ1-1
CASSQDTRNQPQHF,TRBV4-1,TRBJ1-5
CATSRDRETQYF,TRBV15,TRBJ2-5
CASSQDGGTGNEQYF,TRBV4-1,TRBJ2-7
CASSLVGSPYLGEQFF,TRBV5-1,TRBJ2-1
CASRPTGGTTSGNTIYF,TRBV11-2,TRBJ1-3
CAISGKREREGRTYNEQFF,TRBV10-3,TRBJ2-1
CASSSLKGTGPEKLFF,TRBV19,TRBJ1-4
CSSSPKIRVSDTQYF,TRBV7-9,TRBJ2-3
CASSHRTGGYNEQFF,TRBV5-8,TRBJ2-1
CASSDQGARGEKLFF,TRBV25-1,TRBJ1-4
CASSLPGDAFYEQYF,TRBV28,TRBJ2-7
CAISESWGQGKETQYF,TRBV10-3,TRBJ2-5
CASSLGRETDEQFF,TRBV5-8,TRBJ2-1
CASSPRPGLETQYF,TRBV18,TRBJ2-5
CSVEDPPAGLRETQYF,TRBV29-1,TRBJ2-5
CATSRDLGGSSYNEQFF,TRBV15,TRBJ2-1
CAWTTKGTGRDEQFF,TRBV30,TRBJ2-1
CASRGNRGRTGGANVLTF,TRBV28,TRBJ2-6
CASQGLAGPSGETQYF,TRBV5-1,TRBJ2-5
CASSEAASGSYEQFF,TRBV2,TRBJ2-1
CASSSPSGSLYEQYF,TRBV28,NA
CASSLEGRNTEAFF,TRBV27,TRBJ1-1
CASSPKGTPLAGIEQFF,TRBV9,TRBJ2-1
CASSPPQRASYEQYF,TRBV7-9,TRBJ2-7
CASSLRGSYEQYF,TRBV11-2,TRBJ2-7